Listed here is a single T cell receptor beta chain. The data stem from a study of T-cell reconstitution after alpha-beta-depleted transplantation in children. This CDR3 is 15 amino acids long. Germline-derived CDR1 and CDR2 are MNHEY and SMNVEV (reference sequence). Trimming cost V 7 bases and J 0 bases; bases outside gene matches: 5. Unique molecular identifiers tagged the TCRbeta library. TCRdb reprocessed the PCR reads via MiXCR and lists one record per CDR3 protein. The sample records hundreds of thousands of distinct CDR3 sequences, approximately 12% being singletons. The sequence came from a human donor who donated a stem cell graft to a child with combined immunodeficiency. The chain links TRBV27 to TRBJ2-1, with 8 nucleotides matching TRBD2. This material consisted of PBMCs from the stem cell graft donor, taken from the stem cell graft. CDR3: CASKISGSSYNEQFF. The CDR3 DNA is TGTGCCAGCAAGATAAGCGGGAGCTCCTACAATGAGCAGTTCTTC.